This entry describes one TCR beta chain. Its binding antigen is unknown. One base away there is no much larger clone; base qualities are not given. The treatment or condition label for this specimen denotes: in vitro stimulation with specific CMV peptide epitopes to enrich CMV-specific T cells. This sample stems from a study of T cell repertoires in cytomegalovirus infection (dated by TCRdb to about 2019). Notes on the research overall: The peptide stimulations were aimed at well-studied HLA-B-restricted epitopes as well as recently identified HLA-C-restricted CMV epitopes, whose presentation resists viral immunomodulation. Because public TCR beta signatures pointed to carriage of CMV infection together with the matching HLA type, the HLA type of each donor mattered for the analysis. Overall study outcomes, separate from this receptor: Cumulative frequency of public TCR beta family members discriminated carriers of CMV infection plus the relevant HLA type in this cohort and an independent 352-donor cohort. The ex vivo response was dominated by HLA-C-restricted CMV-specific TCR beta clonotypes, and the single most frequent clonotype in two of eight donors was supplied by these HLA-C-restricted clonotypes.

Sequenced on an Illumina HiSeq 1500. Through fastp at Q25 and MiXCR, TCRdb rebuilt clones from the public reads, retaining in-frame beta chains. Rows with a matching CDR3 protein are joined into one entry that keeps the most common DNA and genes. A total of 640,000 or so distinct CDR3 sequences appear in this sample, 30% to 40% of them only once. The leading ten clones occupy about 20% of the sample. The CDR3 spans 11 residues, from the cysteine through the phenylalanine. The CDR3 DNA has 33 bases and is translated from base 1. Trimming removed 4 bases from V and 6 bases from J, leaving 3 bases between the germline ends. The germline V gene (reference sequence) supplies CDR1 LNHNV and CDR2 YYDKDF.

The chain couples TRBV15 to TRBJ2-2, with no confidently assigned D gene. The TCR sequence derives from a human donor in good health (CMV status not recorded). Some clones in this sample may be carry-over from other donors' samples. The sample here was cultured PBMCs, taken from culture after CMV antigen stimulation. The DNA sequence reads TGTGCCACCAGCAATGCCGGGGAGCTGTTTTTT. Its protein reads: CATSNAGELFF. The full variable domain, with segments outside the CDR3 supplied by the reference TRBV15 and TRBJ2-2 proteins, appears as DAMVIQNPRYQVTQFGKPVTLSCSQTLNHNVMYWYQQKSSQAPKLLFHYYDKDFNNEADTPDNFQSRRPNTSFCFLDIRSPGLGDTAMYLCATSNAGELFFGEGSRLTVL.